These 16 T cell receptor beta chains share one sample of origin, sequenced in a study of T cell changes during pregnancy in multiple sclerosis. Sequenced by immunoSEQ multiplex PCR; TCRdb stores in-frame clones only, minus some. There are tens of thousands of clones in the sample; approximately 92% occur only once, and about 2% lies in the top ten. The sample here was peripheral blood, taken after pregnancy. The receptors stem from a female donor with multiple sclerosis, enrolled in a pregnancy study.

The chain is built from TRBV2 and TRBJ2-7, with D possibly TRBD1 on 6 matching bases. The ends were cut back, 4 bases at V and 0 bases at J, with 22 bases in the middle. From germline, CDR1 is SNHLY and CDR2 FYNNEI. The CDR3 runs to 18 residues. CDR3 sequence reads: CASSVWQGTLGSSYEQYF. For the CDR3, the DNA is TGTGCCAGCAGTGTTTGGCAGGGGACCCTTGGGAGCTCCTACGAGCAGTACTTC.

The V call is TRBV5-1, the J call TRBJ2-3, with 8 bases fitting TRBD1. The ends lost 3 bases at V and 6 bases at J; junction bases unmatched: 18. Germline loops: CDR1 SGHRS, CDR2 YFSETQ. The CDR3 length is 18 residues. The chain's CDR3 is CASSYEPGQGLNLDTQYF. DNA of the CDR3: TGCGCCAGCAGCTACGAGCCCGGACAGGGCTTAAATTTGGATACGCAGTATTTT.

As DNA, the CDR3 is TGTGCCAGCACCTCGGGACAGGGAATGGGAGAGCAGTACTTC. It encodes CASTSGQGMGEQYF. The chain employs TRBV6-1 and TRBJ2-7; the match to TRBD1 covers 9 bases. The ends lost 7 bases at V and 7 bases at J; junction bases unmatched: 11. Germline V gene data show CDR1 as MNHNS and CDR2 as SASEGT. The CDR3 loop spans 14 amino acids.

The J gene is TRBJ2-7, the V gene TRBV2; 13 nucleotides align to TRBD2. The CDR3 length is 16 residues. The germline CDR1 and CDR2 sequences are SNHLY and FYNNEI. The V gene end was trimmed by 3 bases and the J gene end by 7 bases; junction bases not matched to a gene: 9. The CDR3, as DNA: TGTGCCAGCAGTGAGCTCGGACTAGCGGGAGACTTGGAGCAGTACTTC. It translates to CASSELGLAGDLEQYF.

This chain joins TRBV18 and TRBJ2-7; 14 bases align to TRBD2. Trimming took 6 bases from V and 2 from J; bases not matched to a gene: 3. CDR1 and CDR2 from the germline V gene are KGHSH and LQKENI. The CDR3 consists of 15 residues. In nucleotides, the CDR3 is TGTGCCAGCTCTCCGGGACTAGCGGGAGCCTACGAGCAGTACTTC. This codes for CASSPGLAGAYEQYF.

The chain couples TRBV6-5 to TRBJ1-1; no clear D. Germline V gene data show CDR1 as MNHEY and CDR2 as SVGAGI. The CDR3 length is 13 residues. V shed 0 bases and J shed 7 bases, with 9 bases lying between them. In nucleotides, the CDR3 is TGTGCCAGCAGTTACTCAATCGGGTATGAAGCTTTCTTT. Encoded protein: CASSYSIGYEAFF.

CDR3: CASSLQENTEAFF. As DNA, the CDR3 is TGTGCCAGCAGTCTCCAGGAGAACACTGAAGCTTTCTTT. This chain joins TRBV7-2 and TRBJ1-1; D is unclear. Germline loops: CDR1 SGHTA, CDR2 FQGNSA. Between the trimmed V and J ends, which lost 6 bases and 1 base, there was a span of 9 bases. This CDR3 is built from 13 residues.

The chain combines TRBV11-2 with TRBJ1-5, with a weak D call TRBD1 (5 bases). The V gene lost 3 bases and the J gene lost 3 bases, with 12 bases spanning the gap. The germline V gene encodes CDR1 SGHAT and CDR2 FQNNGV. This CDR3 region has 15 residues. In DNA form, the CDR3 reads TGTGCCAGCAGCTTTGGTCGGGGGATCAATCAGCCCCAGCATTTT. Amino acid sequence: CASSFGRGINQPQHF.

The chain carries TRBV6-5 and TRBJ1-5; D not resolved. CDR3 length: 13 amino acids. CDR1 and CDR2 from the germline V gene are MNHEY and SVGAGI. With 6 bases removed from V and 7 bases from J, the gap between germline ends came to 13 bases. In DNA, the CDR3 is TGTGCCAGCAGATCCACCCGCGGGCAGCCCCAGCATTTT. As protein: CASRSTRGQPQHF.

V and J are TRBV6-5 and TRBJ1-2; 8 nucleotides line up with TRBD1. V dropped 2 bases and J dropped 6; count of bases not matched to a gene: 8. The CDR3 totals 15 residues. In germline, CDR1 is MNHEY, CDR2 SVGAGI. CDR3 amino acids: CASSYLDRAGDGYTF. CDR3 nucleotide sequence: TGTGCCAGCAGTTACCTGGACAGGGCCGGAGATGGCTACACCTTC.

J is TRBJ2-7 and V is TRBV7-2; 14 nucleotides line up with TRBD2. V shed 5 bases and J 0 bases; nucleotides not matched to a gene: 6. The CDR3 is 17 amino acids. Germline loops: CDR1 SGHTA, CDR2 FQGNSA. CDR3 region: CASSPGLAGDPSYEQYF. The CDR3 DNA follows: TGTGCCAGCAGCCCGGGACTAGCGGGAGATCCCTCCTACGAGCAGTACTTC.

This chain uses TRBV6-5 with TRBJ1-1; D remains unclear. Deletions cut 5 bases from V and 10 bases from J, with 17 bases between. The CDR3 extends over 13 amino acids. From germline, CDR1 is MNHEY and CDR2 SVGAGI. In nucleotides, the CDR3 is TGTGCCAGCAGTAAGTATACTACGCGGAGAGCTTTCTTT. Protein sequence: CASSKYTTRRAFF.

DNA of the CDR3: TGTGCCAGCAGCTTACAGTCAGCGGGGGGGGATACGCAGTATTTT. The encoded protein is CASSLQSAGGDTQYF. V usage is TRBV11-1 and J usage is TRBJ2-3, with 10 positions matching TRBD2. The CDR3 is made up of 15 amino acids. V was pared by 2 bases and J by 6 bases, with 5 bases of the junction left unmatched. Germline CDR1 and CDR2: SGHAT and FQDESV (reference sequence).

The chain uses TRBV4-3 and TRBJ2-7, with D perhaps matching TRBD1 (5 bases). The CDR3 has 14 amino acids. The germline V gene has CDR1 LGHNA and CDR2 YSLEER. Deletions cut 1 base from V and 5 bases from J, with 12 bases between. The CDR3, as DNA: TGCGCCAGCAGCCAAGCCGCAGGGTTAAACGAGCAGTACTTC. Protein product: CASSQAAGLNEQYF.

This clone was seen just once. The genes are TRBV10-1 and TRBJ2-5, with 9 positions matching TRBD1. The CDR3 is 15 amino acids. With 5 bases clipped from V and 1 base from J, the junction kept 5 bases outside the gene matches. Germline CDR1 and CDR2: WNHNN and SYGVQD (reference sequence). DNA for the CDR3: TGCGCCAGCAGTATGACAGGGGGTCTCCAAGAGACCCAGTACTTC. Encoded protein: CASSMTGGLQETQYF.

The CDR3 sequence is CASTTGTSGPSTDTQYF. The CDR3 DNA follows: TGTGCCAGCACCACAGGGACTAGCGGCCCTAGCACAGATACGCAGTATTTT. This chain links TRBV2 with TRBJ2-3, with 11 bases identical to TRBD2. CDR1 SNHLY and CDR2 FYNNEI come from the germline V gene. The length of the CDR3 is 17 residues. The trim removed 7 bases at V and 0 bases at J, leaving 9 bases unmatched.